This TCR beta chain was identified during a study of early T cells in non-severe SARS-CoV-2 infection. This clonotype has a count of ten or more. Individual cDNA molecules were tagged with unique molecular identifiers, the study reported. One entry per CDR3 protein results from TCRdb running MiXCR on the 5' RACE reads. The data contain 25,000 to 35,000 distinct CDR3 sequences, around 7% of them singletons. The TCR originated in an adult who was a healthcare worker with PCR-confirmed SARS-CoV-2 infection or an uninfected control (not recorded which). Sequencing was performed on whole blood.

Here the CDR3 reads CATSEGGGQGKTEAFF. Written as DNA, the CDR3 is TGTGCCACCAGCGAAGGTGGTGGCCAGGGGAAAACTGAAGCTTTCTTT. The J gene is TRBJ1-1, the V gene TRBV15; the D gene is possibly TRBD1 (6 bases). Germline lookup yields CDR1 LNHNV and CDR2 YYDKDF (reference sequence). V lost 5 bases and J lost 5, with 21 bases in between. There are 16 residues in the CDR3.